The 15 T cell receptor beta chains presented below share a single source sample, sequenced in a study of blood T cell repertoires in COVID-19. Produced via immunoSEQ multiplex PCR; TCRdb's table is partial and in-frame only. The repertoire has 300,000 to 350,000 clones, around 90% of them found once; the top ten carry around 4.6%. The sample comprised PBMCs or T cells enriched from blood (not recorded which). These receptors originate from a man aged 25 to 40 who had recovered from COVID-19.

The chain links TRBV7-2 to TRBJ2-3; D ambiguous. The CDR3 has 13 amino acids. V was trimmed by 8 bases and J by 1 base, leaving 10 bases between them. From germline, CDR1 is SGHTA and CDR2 FQGNSA. CDR3 in DNA: TGTGCCAGCCTCGAGGTTGGCACAGATACGCAGTATTTT. Its translation: CASLEVGTDTQYF. Combining the CDR3 with reference TRBV7-2 and TRBJ2-3 gives the whole variable domain GAGVSQSPSNKVTEKGKDVELRCDPISGHTALYWYRQSLGQGLEFLIYFQGNSAPDKSGLPSDRFSAERTGGSVSTLTIQRTQQEDSAVYLCASLEVGTDTQYFGPGTRLTVL.

This chain connects TRBV4-1 to TRBJ1-5; possible D gene TRBD1, 5 bases. CDR3 size: 16 residues. CDR1 is MGHRA and CDR2 is YSYEKL in the germline V gene. Trimming took 0 bases from V and 0 from J, leaving 9 bases between them. The CDR3 spells CASSQDPGISNQPQHF. DNA of the CDR3: TGCGCCAGCAGCCAAGATCCAGGGATTAGCAATCAGCCCCAGCATTTT.

This chain connects TRBV9 to TRBJ1-1; D not certain. The CDR3 loop spans 14 amino acids. CDR1 SGDLS and CDR2 YYNGEE come from the germline V gene. V lost 3 bases, J lost 1 base, and 10 bases lay in between. DNA for the CDR3: TGTGCCAGCAGCGGCCCGGCAGGGAACACTGAAGCTTTCTTT. This encodes CASSGPAGNTEAFF.

The chain carries TRBV29-1 and TRBJ2-7, with 7 bases identical to TRBD2. The length of the CDR3 is 14 residues. Germline V CDR1 and CDR2: SQVTM, ANQGSEA. The V and J ends lost 5 bases and 4 bases, in that order; junction bases with no gene match: 11. The CDR3 here is CSVRPWRGSYEQYF. Written as DNA, the CDR3 is TGCAGCGTTCGCCCCTGGCGGGGGAGTTACGAGCAGTACTTC.

This chain links TRBV19 with TRBJ2-7; 8 bases match TRBD1. This CDR3 is built from 15 residues. The germline V gene has CDR1 LNHDA and CDR2 SQIVND (reference sequence). The ends lost 6 bases at V and 0 bases at J; junction bases unmatched: 7. This CDR3 reads CASRPTGQASYEQYF. In DNA form, the CDR3 reads TGTGCCAGTAGGCCGACGGGACAGGCCTCCTACGAGCAGTACTTC.

This chain uses TRBV7-9 with TRBJ2-2; 8 nucleotides agree with TRBD1. Germline-derived CDR1 and CDR2 are SEHNR and FQNEAQ (reference sequence). Trimming removed 1 base from V and 5 bases from J; junction bases left unmatched: 3. This CDR3 has 15 amino acids. The CDR3 is CASSLGTGSTGELFF. CDR3 in DNA: TGTGCCAGCAGCTTAGGGACAGGGAGTACCGGGGAGCTGTTTTTT.

The V call is TRBV11-2, the J call TRBJ2-1, with D possibly being TRBD1 (6 bases). From germline, CDR1 is SGHAT and CDR2 FQNNGV. This CDR3 has 14 amino acids. The V end lost 9 bases, the J end lost 9 bases, and 21 bases lay between the germline ends. CDR3 sequence: CASSDRQKGSEQFF. The CDR3 DNA is TGTGCCAGTTCCGACAGGCAGAAGGGTAGTGAGCAGTTCTTC.

This clone occurred once. The chain is built from TRBV6-5 and TRBJ2-1; TRBD1 matches 7 bases. J gave up 4 bases and V 7 bases, and 7 bases lay outside the gene matches. This CDR3 has 14 amino acids. Germline V gene lookup returns CDR1 MNHEY and CDR2 SVGAGI. CDR3 residues: CASKRGLGYNEQFF. CDR3 in DNA: TGTGCCAGCAAAAGGGGGCTAGGATACAATGAGCAGTTCTTC.

The chain combines TRBV7-2 with TRBJ1-2; D is perhaps TRBD1 (6 bases). V dropped 5 bases and J dropped 4 bases, with 11 bases sitting between them. The CDR3 length is 13 residues. Germline lookup yields CDR1 SGHTA and CDR2 FQGNSA. CDR3 DNA: TGTGCCAGCAGCACGGACAGCTTCTATGGCTACACCTTC. Its protein is CASSTDSFYGYTF.

In the case of this clone: An end of the junction does not agree with germline; a read error may underlie this. V usage is TRBV19 and J usage is TRBJ2-7, with TRBD2 as a possible D gene (6 bases). The CDR3 has 13 amino acids. Germline V gene sequence: CDR1 LNHDA, CDR2 SQIVND (reference sequence). CDR3 bases: TGTGCCAGTAGCCTACTGATGGGGGGAAGTCTGGACTTC. Amino acids: CASSLLMGGSLDF.

The CDR3 region has the DNA TGTGCCAGCAGTTTACGAGCTCCGGGACAGGGGAATTCACCCCTCCACTTT. This encodes CASSLRAPGQGNSPLHF. This chain joins TRBV27 and TRBJ1-6; 10 bases match TRBD1. Germline V gene data show CDR1 as MNHEY and CDR2 as SMNVEV (reference sequence). The CDR3 length is 17 residues. The junction had 8 bases not matched to a gene; V was cut back by 2 bases and J by 7 bases.

The chain recombines TRBV5-1 with TRBJ2-1; 9 bases align to TRBD1. The CDR3 loop spans 14 amino acids. Germline values: CDR1 SGHRS, CDR2 YFSETQ. Trimming cost V 4 bases and J 9 bases; bases outside gene matches: 8. The CDR3 nucleotides read TGCGCCAGCAGCGCTGGGGGGACAGGGAGTGAGCAGTTCTTC. It yields the protein CASSAGGTGSEQFF.

This chain connects TRBV5-5 to TRBJ2-7, with TRBD2 matching 10 bases. Germline assignment: CDR1 SGHKS and CDR2 YYEKEE (reference sequence). The J segment lost 5 bases and the V segment lost 4 bases, leaving 6 bases of the junction unmatched. This CDR3 spans 14 amino acids. CDR3 in DNA: TGTGCCAGCAGCCCCCTAGCGGGGGTTAACGAGCAGTACTTC. Translating it yields CASSPLAGVNEQYF.

The genes are TRBV11-3 and TRBJ2-3; D may be TRBD1 (6 bases). The CDR3 extends over 14 amino acids. Trimming stripped 6 bases from V and 4 bases from J, with 14 bases between. Germline V gives CDR1 SGHNT, CDR2 YENEEA. CDR3 bases: TGTGCCAGCAGTCCACAACAGGGAGCAGATACGCAGTATTTT. As protein: CASSPQQGADTQYF. The entire variable domain, with the rest obtained from reference TRBV11-3 and TRBJ2-3, is as follows: EAGVVQSPRYKIIEKKQPVAFWCNPISGHNTLYWYLQNLGQGPELLIRYENEEAVDDSQLPKDRFSAERLKGVDSTLKIQPAELGDSAVYLCASSPQQGADTQYFGPGTRLTVL.

The chain uses TRBV19 and TRBJ1-5, with 10 nucleotides matching TRBD1. The CDR3 contains 15 residues. Germline V CDR1 and CDR2: LNHDA, SQIVND (reference sequence). V lost 6 bases and J lost 6; bases outside the gene matches: 8. The CDR3 loop reads CASRLDRGLGQPQHF. The CDR3 DNA follows: TGTGCCAGTAGGCTAGACAGGGGGCTTGGTCAGCCCCAGCATTTT.